This TCR beta chain was obtained from a study of long-term antiretroviral therapy in people with HIV. Study-level points and caveats: The data indicate that diversity increased after ART but remained below transplant donor controls. Clones that expanded before ART (that is, prior to treatment) dominated the repertoire at all time points.

In the case of this clone: Antigen specificity is unknown.

The cryopreserved samples used held 1-10 million PBMC prior to extraction of DNA. The immunoSEQ assay was v3.0, run at survey level. Sequencing aimed to cover roughly 40,000-50,000 T-cell genomes per sample. Here immunoSEQ multiplex PCR was the method, and the copy in TCRdb shows in-frame clones only, minus some. Of around 28,000 clones listed, 86% are singletons. This TCR came from a young woman with HIV. Source: unsorted PBMCs, taken 0.8 years after starting antiretroviral therapy.

The CDR3 loop reads CASSVTGGDSPLHF. In DNA, the CDR3 is TGTGCCAGCAGTGTTACAGGGGGAGATTCACCCCTCCACTTT. The chain has TRBV6-1 and TRBJ1-6, with 8 bases lining up with TRBD1. Germline loops: CDR1 MNHNS, CDR2 SASEGT. Losses at the gene ends were 4 bases for V and 8 bases for J; bases not matched to a gene: 4. The CDR3 has 14 residues.